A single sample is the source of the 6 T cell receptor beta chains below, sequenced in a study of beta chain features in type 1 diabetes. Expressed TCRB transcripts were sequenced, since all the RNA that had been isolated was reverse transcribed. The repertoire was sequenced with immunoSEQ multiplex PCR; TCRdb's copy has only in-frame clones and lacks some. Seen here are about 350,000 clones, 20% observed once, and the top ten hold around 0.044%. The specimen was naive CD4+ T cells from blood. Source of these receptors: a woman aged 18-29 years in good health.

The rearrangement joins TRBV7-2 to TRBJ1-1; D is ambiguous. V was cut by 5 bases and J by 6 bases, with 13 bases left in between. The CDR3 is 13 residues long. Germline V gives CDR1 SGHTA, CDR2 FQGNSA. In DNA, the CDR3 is TGTGCCAGCAGCGAGGACTTCCTATCTGAAGCTTTCTTT. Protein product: CASSEDFLSEAFF.

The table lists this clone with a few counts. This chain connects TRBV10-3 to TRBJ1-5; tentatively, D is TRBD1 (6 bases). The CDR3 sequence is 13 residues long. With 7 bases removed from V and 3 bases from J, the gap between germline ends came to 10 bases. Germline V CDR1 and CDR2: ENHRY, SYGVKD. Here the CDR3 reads CAITQGLNQPQHF. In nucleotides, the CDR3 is TGTGCCATCACACAGGGCCTCAATCAGCCCCAGCATTTT.

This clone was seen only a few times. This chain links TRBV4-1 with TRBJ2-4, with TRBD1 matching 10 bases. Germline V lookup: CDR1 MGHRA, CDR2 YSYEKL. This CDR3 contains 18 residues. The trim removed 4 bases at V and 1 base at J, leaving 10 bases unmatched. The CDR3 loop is CASSPGTGEARAKNIQYF. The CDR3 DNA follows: TGCGCCAGCAGCCCCGGGACAGGGGAGGCTCGTGCCAAAAACATTCAGTACTTC.

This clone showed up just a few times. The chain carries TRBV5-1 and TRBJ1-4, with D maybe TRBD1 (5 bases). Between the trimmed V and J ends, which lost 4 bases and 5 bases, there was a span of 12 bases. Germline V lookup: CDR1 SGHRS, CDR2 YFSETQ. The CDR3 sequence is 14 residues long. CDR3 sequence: CASSTTATNEKLFF. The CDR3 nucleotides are TGCGCCAGCAGCACGACAGCGACCAATGAAAAACTGTTTTTT.

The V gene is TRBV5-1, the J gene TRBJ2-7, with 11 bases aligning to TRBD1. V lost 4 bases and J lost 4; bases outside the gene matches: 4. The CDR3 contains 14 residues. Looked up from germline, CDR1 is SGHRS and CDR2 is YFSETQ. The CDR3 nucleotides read TGCGCCAGCAGCGCGGGGACAGGGGGGTACGAGCAGTACTTC. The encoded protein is CASSAGTGGYEQYF.

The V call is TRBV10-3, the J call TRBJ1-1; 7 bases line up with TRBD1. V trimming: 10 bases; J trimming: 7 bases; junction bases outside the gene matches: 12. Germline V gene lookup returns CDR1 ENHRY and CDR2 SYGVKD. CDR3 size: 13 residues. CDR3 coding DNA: TGTGCCACCGGACAGGCAATGAGAGATGAAGCTTTCTTT. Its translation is CATGQAMRDEAFF.